The 27 T cell receptor beta chains reported below all come from one sample, sequenced in a study of cytomegalovirus exposure and HLA in healthy donors. Both 60 Vbeta primers and 13 Jbeta primers went into the PCR. Profiling relied on immunoSEQ multiplex PCR, and the TCRdb table lists in-frame clones only, not all of them. The sample includes around 110,000 clones, around 81% seen only once; the top ten take 3.9%. Input material: PBMCs. The receptor source for this set is a woman in her 30s in good health and CMV-seronegative.

This sequence joins TRBV15 and TRBJ2-3, with a tentative D call TRBD1 (5 bases). Trimming pared 1 base from V and 4 bases from J, leaving 6 bases between. From germline, CDR1 is LNHNV and CDR2 YYDKDF (reference sequence). The CDR3 loop spans 13 amino acids. CDR3 protein: CATSRGGADTQYF. CDR3 coding DNA: TGTGCCACCAGCAGAGGGGGCGCAGATACGCAGTATTTT.

The chain links TRBV21-1 to TRBJ2-7; the table's D call of TRBD2 was not tested on the DNA. TRBV21-1 is termed a pseudogene. This CDR3 is built from 14 residues. CDR3 protein: CASSKGPSGYEQYF. The CDR3 DNA reads TGTGCCAGCAGCAAAGGTCCTAGCGGCTACGAGCAGTACTTC.

V gene TRBV27 combines with J gene TRBJ2-1; TRBD2 is a possible D gene (6 bases). The CDR3 has 13 residues. Looked up from germline, CDR1 is MNHEY and CDR2 is SMNVEV (reference sequence). Trimming removed 11 bases at V and 10 bases at J, with 21 bases between. CDR3 sequence: CAVSTGRDWEQFF. CDR3 nucleotide sequence: TGTGCCGTCAGTACGGGGCGGGATTGGGAGCAGTTCTTC.

This clone was found once. The DNA for the CDR3 is TGTGCCAGCAGCACCTTGACAGAAAAAAACATTCAGTACTTC. This gives the protein CASSTLTEKNIQYF. The rearrangement joins TRBV5-4 to TRBJ2-4, with a tentative D call TRBD1 (5 bases). Per germline, CDR1 SGHNT and CDR2 YYREEE (reference sequence). CDR3 length: 14 residues. Trimming cost V 4 bases and J 4 bases, with 12 bases left between them.

This clone was picked up a small number of times. The rearrangement links TRBV7-8 to TRBJ2-2; 7 bases are a match to TRBD1. Germline lookup yields CDR1 SGHVS and CDR2 FQNEAQ. The CDR3 is made up of 14 amino acids. The trim removed 5 bases at V and 2 bases at J, leaving 2 bases unmatched. In DNA, the CDR3 is TGTGCCAGCAGCGCAGGGGGTAACACCGGGGAGCTGTTTTTT. Translation: CASSAGGNTGELFF.

This clone has a single count. This sequence joins TRBV6-1 and TRBJ1-6, with no clear D. The CDR3 runs 11 residues. The germline V gene has CDR1 MNHNS and CDR2 SASEGT. V lost 5 bases and J lost 7, with 3 bases in between. The CDR3 loop reads CASSLNSPLHF. Here the CDR3 DNA reads TGTGCCAGCAGTCTAAATTCACCCCTCCACTTT.

This clone has only a few counts. This chain links TRBV5-1 with TRBJ1-1; D gene unclear. Per the germline V gene, CDR1 is SGHRS and CDR2 is YFSETQ. V lost 0 bases and J 2 bases, leaving 14 bases between the germline ends. The CDR3 totals 16 residues. The CDR3 DNA sequence: TGCGCCAGCAGCTTGGGGGAGGTGACACCAAACACTGAAGCTTTCTTT. Translating it yields CASSLGEVTPNTEAFF.

A single count supports this clone. The same CDR3 can be traced to other DNA sequences in this sample. The chain couples TRBV18 to TRBJ1-5; no firm D call. V shed 6 bases and J shed 6 bases, with 12 bases lying between them. The CDR3 is 13 residues long. Germline V CDR1 and CDR2: KGHSH, LQKENI. The CDR3 sequence: CASSPGEGQPQHF. CDR3 DNA: TGTGCCAGCTCCCCGGGTGAGGGTCAGCCCCAGCATTTT.

Only one count was recorded for this clone. The CDR3 DNA reads as TGTGCCAGCAGTTTATCGATGGGTCAGGTTGATGAAAAACTGTTTTTT. This encodes CASSLSMGQVDEKLFF. The V call is TRBV27, the J call TRBJ1-4, with D unclear. V was cut by 0 bases and J by 6 bases, with 14 bases left in between. Looked up from germline, CDR1 is MNHEY and CDR2 is SMNVEV (reference sequence). The CDR3 extends over 16 amino acids.

This clone was recorded only once. The rearrangement uses TRBV4-3 and TRBJ1-2; D is possibly TRBD1 (5 bases). CDR3 length equals 13 residues. The germline V and J ends were trimmed by 0 bases and 7 bases, with 9 bases remaining between them. Germline loops: CDR1 LGHNA, CDR2 YSLEER. CDR3 in DNA: TGCGCCAGCAGCCAAGATGTCGGGGGTGGCTACACCTTC. Translation: CASSQDVGGGYTF.

J is TRBJ2-7 and V is TRBV29-1, with 11 nucleotides matching TRBD1. V lost 3 bases to trimming and J lost 2 bases; unmatched junction nucleotides: 9. This CDR3 has 16 amino acids. Germline loops: CDR1 SQVTM, CDR2 ANQGSEA. Written as DNA, the CDR3 is TGCAGCGTTGAGGGGGTGGAGGGACAGGGGGCCTACGAGCAGTACTTC. As protein: CSVEGVEGQGAYEQYF.

The CDR3 loop is CASSIAHDRIHYEQYF. The CDR3, as DNA: TGTGCCAGTAGTATTGCACACGACAGGATACACTACGAGCAGTACTTC. The J gene is TRBJ2-5, the V gene TRBV19; D might be TRBD1 (6 bases). Near its end, the DNA agrees better with TRBJ2-7, so the J call may be wrong. CDR1 is LNHDA, CDR2 SQIVND, per germline (reference sequence). The CDR3 is made up of 16 amino acids.

V is TRBV6-5 and J is TRBJ1-5; D may be TRBD1 (5 bases). Trimming took off 5 bases at V and 2 bases at J, with 10 bases between the two ends. The CDR3 is 14 residues long. CDR1 and CDR2 (germline): MNHEY, SVGAGI. The CDR3 coding sequence is TGTGCCAGCAGTGAATGGGGGGGCAATCAGCCCCAGCATTTT. Residues: CASSEWGGNQPQHF.

The CDR3 sequence is CASSLWERGDNEQFF. As DNA, the CDR3 is TGTGCCAGCAGTTTATGGGAACGGGGAGACAATGAGCAGTTCTTC. This chain uses TRBV27 with TRBJ2-1; D is perhaps TRBD2 (5 bases). The CDR3 is made up of 15 amino acids. Trimming removed 1 base at V and 5 bases at J, with 12 bases between. Germline lookup yields CDR1 MNHEY and CDR2 SMNVEV (reference sequence).

As regards this clone: A read error may account for a junction end that differs from germline. This rearrangement joins TRBV7-9 to TRBJ1-1; the match to TRBD1 covers 8 bases. The germline CDR1 and CDR2 sequences are SEHNR and FQNEAQ (reference sequence). The CDR3 has 15 residues. The CDR3 region is CSSSPPGQGRTEAFF. CDR3 DNA sequence: TGTTCCAGCAGCCCGCCTGGACAGGGTCGAACTGAAGCTTTCTTT.

The rearrangement links TRBV10-3 to TRBJ2-7, with 9 positions matching TRBD1. Germline trimming cut 7 bases from V and 6 bases from J; bases unmatched to any gene: 7. The germline CDR1 and CDR2 sequences are ENHRY and SYGVKD. CDR3 length equals 13 residues. The CDR3 loop is CAIKEQGAFEQYF. In DNA, the CDR3 is TGTGCCATCAAAGAACAGGGGGCCTTCGAGCAGTACTTC.

This clone was picked up one time. The chain uses TRBV2 and TRBJ2-7; TRBD2 matches 7 bases. The CDR3 consists of 14 residues. Germline CDR1 SNHLY, CDR2 FYNNEI. Trimming cost V 2 bases and J 5 bases; bases outside gene matches: 6. This CDR3 is CASSESDGRNEQYF. CDR3 DNA sequence: TGTGCCAGCAGTGAAAGTGACGGGAGGAACGAGCAGTACTTC.

The chain has TRBV5-1 and TRBJ2-2; maybe TRBD1 (5 bases). Germline lookup yields CDR1 SGHRS and CDR2 YFSETQ. The V end was cut by 0 bases, the J end by 4 bases, with 7 bases between. The CDR3 consists of 14 residues. The CDR3 region is CASSLEQVTGELFF. For the CDR3, the DNA is TGCGCCAGCAGCTTGGAACAGGTCACCGGGGAGCTGTTTTTT.

This chain uses TRBV19 with TRBJ2-5; D gene ambiguous. CDR1 LNHDA and CDR2 SQIVND come from the germline V gene (reference sequence). This CDR3 spans 12 amino acids. Trimming removed 4 bases at V and 7 bases at J, with 10 bases between. CDR3 nucleotides: TGTGCCAGTAGTACGCAGGCGCGGACCCAGTACTTC. Residues: CASSTQARTQYF.

The V and J genes are TRBV12-5 and TRBJ1-1; 7 bases map to TRBD1. This CDR3 comprises 15 residues. CDR1 and CDR2 from the germline V gene are LGHNT and FRNRAP. Trimming took 6 bases from V and 5 from J; bases not matched to a gene: 12. In DNA, the CDR3 is TGTGCTAGTGGCTTTACTGGACAGGCAAGGACTGAAGCTTTCTTT. It encodes CASGFTGQARTEAFF.

The chain joins TRBV19 to TRBJ1-1; D uncertain. Between the trimmed V and J ends, which lost 9 bases and 2 bases, there was a span of 25 bases. The V gene's germline CDR1 is LNHDA and CDR2 SQIVND (reference sequence). The CDR3 loop spans 17 amino acids. CDR3 sequence reads: CASTTAIGVDVNTEAFF. The CDR3 region has the DNA TGTGCCAGCACCACGGCGATCGGGGTAGATGTTAACACTGAAGCTTTCTTT.

The rearrangement links TRBV28 to TRBJ2-1, with TRBD2 matching over 7 bases. The V gene's germline CDR1 is MDHEN and CDR2 SYDVKM. J was trimmed by 3 bases and V by 7 bases; bases with no gene match: 12. This CDR3 has 16 residues. The CDR3: CASILSAGGDYNEQFF. In DNA form, the CDR3 reads TGTGCCAGCATCCTGTCAGCTGGGGGGGACTACAATGAGCAGTTCTTC.

About this clone itself: At one end the junction does not follow the germline gene, possibly because of a read error. This sequence joins TRBV7-7 and TRBJ2-1; 9 nucleotides line up with TRBD2. This CDR3 region has 17 residues. Per germline, CDR1 SSHAT and CDR2 FNYEAQ (reference sequence). Written as DNA, the CDR3 is TGTGCTAGCAGCTCCGGGACTAGCAAGAGCTCCTACAATGAGCAGTTCTTC. Translating it yields CASSSGTSKSSYNEQFF.

This chain connects TRBV28 to TRBJ1-2, with 7 bases aligning to TRBD1. CDR1 is MDHEN, CDR2 SYDVKM, per germline. The CDR3 is made up of 16 amino acids. V was clipped by 4 bases and J by 8 bases; unmatched bases: 16. The CDR3 here is CASSSNPRAGGGGYTF. Here the CDR3 DNA reads TGTGCCAGCAGTTCCAACCCGCGGGCAGGGGGTGGCGGCTACACCTTC.

V usage is TRBV6-5 and J usage is TRBJ2-5; possibly TRBD1 for D (5 bases). The CDR3 covers 13 residues. Germline CDR1 reads MNHEY; CDR2 reads SVGAGI. Trimming cost V 5 bases and J 3 bases, with 10 bases left between them. DNA of the CDR3: TGTGCCAGCAGTCTAGGACACAAAGAGACCCAGTACTTC. Translation gives CASSLGHKETQYF.

This clone was counted a few times. The chain has TRBV28 and TRBJ2-7; 8 nucleotides agree with TRBD2. Germline CDR1 reads MDHEN; CDR2 reads SYDVKM. CDR3 size: 15 residues. V lost 6 bases to trimming and J lost 5 bases; unmatched junction nucleotides: 12. CDR3 sequence reads: CASRPRGTRSDEQYF. In nucleotides, the CDR3 is TGTGCCAGCAGGCCCAGAGGGACTAGGAGTGACGAGCAGTACTTC.

The V gene is TRBV28, the J gene TRBJ2-5; weak D call: TRBD1 (7 bases). The CDR3 extends over 14 amino acids. CDR1 MDHEN and CDR2 SYDVKM come from the germline V gene. Trimming took 3 bases from V and 5 from J, leaving 13 bases between them. In nucleotides, the CDR3 is TGTGCCAGCAGTTTCCCAGGGGGAGGCGAGACCCAGTACTTC. Protein sequence: CASSFPGGGETQYF.